This T cell receptor beta chain appears in the sequencing data of a study of spatial heterogeneity in lung cancer. Study-wide results and caveats: For expanded intratumoral alpha and beta TCRs, counts tracked tumor mutation counts.

This clonotype was seen many times. What it recognizes is unknown. Documented time point: sample taken at primary tumor resection. Trimming at V came to 7 bases and at J to 7 bases, leaving 15 bases not matched to a gene. This CDR3 spans 16 amino acids. MiXCR, applied by TCRdb to the 5' RACE reads, yields one record per CDR3 protein. The sample shows some 20,000 distinct CDR3 sequences, about 7% of them seen only once. The sample in question was lung tumor tissue, obtained at surgery. The chain combines TRBV12-3 or TRBV12-4 with TRBJ1-5, with 8 bases matching TRBD1. The source is a female donor with early-stage non-small cell lung cancer. The CDR3 nucleotides read TGTGCCAGCATCCCCGGGGGTCCAGGGGGCGGGCAGCCCCAGCATTTT. It translates to CASIPGGPGGGQPQHF.